This entry lists 2 T cell receptor beta chains sequenced from one sample in a study of blood T cells in healthy people across ages. With a J-beta primer mix and a sample-barcoded 5' primer, a second PCR ran about 6 to 11 cycles. TCRdb re-called the 5' RACE reads through MiXCR, storing one row per CDR3 protein. The repertoire consists of 1.5 million to 2 million distinct CDR3 sequences, with roughly 28% occurring once and the leading ten covering approximately 7.7%. The specimen sequenced was blood. The source is a woman in her twenties or thirties in good health.

This clonotype has just a few counts. The rearrangement uses TRBV7-2 and TRBJ2-1; 11 bases line up with TRBD2. V lost 7 bases and J lost 14; bases outside the gene matches: 10. The CDR3 runs 13 residues. CDR1 is SGHTA, CDR2 FQGNSA, per germline. The CDR3 region is CASKTVAGGPEFF. The DNA of the CDR3 is TGTGCCAGCAAGACGGTAGCGGGAGGGCCTGAGTTCTTC.

In its sample, this clonotype was seen many times. The rearrangement joins TRBV7-2 to TRBJ1-5, with TRBD1 as a possible D gene (5 bases). The CDR3 sequence is 13 residues long. V shed 6 bases and J shed 7 bases, with 13 bases lying between them. The germline V gene has CDR1 SGHTA and CDR2 FQGNSA. The CDR3, as DNA: TGTGCCAGCAGTACTCAGGGTTCCCAGCCCCAGCATTTT. It yields the protein CASSTQGSQPQHF.